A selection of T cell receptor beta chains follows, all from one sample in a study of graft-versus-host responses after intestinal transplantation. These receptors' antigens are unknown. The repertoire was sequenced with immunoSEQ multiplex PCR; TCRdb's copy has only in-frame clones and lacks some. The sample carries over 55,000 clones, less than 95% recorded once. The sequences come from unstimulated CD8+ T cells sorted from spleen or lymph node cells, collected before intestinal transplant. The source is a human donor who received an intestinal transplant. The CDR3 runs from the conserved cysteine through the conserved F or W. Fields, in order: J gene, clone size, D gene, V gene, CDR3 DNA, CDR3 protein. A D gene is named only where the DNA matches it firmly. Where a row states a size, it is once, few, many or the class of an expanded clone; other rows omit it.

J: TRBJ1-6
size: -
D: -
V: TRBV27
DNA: TGTGCCAGCAGTTCTGCCCCACGGGTTTCACCCCTCCACTTT
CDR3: CASSSAPRVSPLHF

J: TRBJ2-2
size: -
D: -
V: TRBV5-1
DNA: TGCGCCAGCGAGCCGGCCCCCCGGAGCGGGGAGCTGTTTTTT
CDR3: CASEPAPRSGELFF

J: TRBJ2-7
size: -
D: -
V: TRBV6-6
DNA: TGTGCCAGCACCCTGAGTGGGAGCTCCTACGAGCAGTACTTC
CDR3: CASTLSGSSYEQYF

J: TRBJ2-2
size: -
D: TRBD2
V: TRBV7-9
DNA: TGTGCCAGCAGCTTGTCCGGGGGGGACACCGGGGAGCTGTTTTTT
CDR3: CASSLSGGDTGELFF

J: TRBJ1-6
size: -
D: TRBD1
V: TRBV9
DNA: TGTGCCAGCAGCGTGGGACAGGGTTATCTTAATTCACCCCTCCACTTT
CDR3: CASSVGQGYLNSPLHF

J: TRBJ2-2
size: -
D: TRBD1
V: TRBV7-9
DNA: TGTGCCAGCAGCCCGATGACAGGGCACGGGGAGCTGTTTTTT
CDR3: CASSPMTGHGELFF

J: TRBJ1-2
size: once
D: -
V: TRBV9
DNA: TGTGCCAGCAGCGTAGATCCGGGGGGTAACTATGGCTACACCTTC
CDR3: CASSVDPGGNYGYTF

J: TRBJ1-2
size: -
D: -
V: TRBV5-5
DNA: TGTGCCAGCAGCTTCGAGGGGGACTATGGCTACACCTTC
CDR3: CASSFEGDYGYTF

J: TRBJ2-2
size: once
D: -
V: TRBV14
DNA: TGTGCCAGCAGCCAAGTCGGGTACACCGGGGAGCTGTTTTTT
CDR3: CASSQVGYTGELFF

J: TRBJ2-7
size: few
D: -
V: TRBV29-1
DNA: TGCAGCGTTGAAGTGGAGGAATACGAGCAGTACTTC
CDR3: CSVEVEEYEQYF

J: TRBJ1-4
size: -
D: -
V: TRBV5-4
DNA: TGTGCCAGCAGCCCTGACAGTGCGGAAAAACTGTTTTTT
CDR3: CASSPDSAEKLFF

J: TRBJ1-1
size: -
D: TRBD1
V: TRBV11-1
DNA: TGTGCCAGCAGGCCACAGGGGTTTGAAGCTTTCTTT
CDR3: CASRPQGFEAFF

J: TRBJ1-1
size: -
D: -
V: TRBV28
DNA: TGTGCCAGCACCCTAGGCAACACTGAAGCTTTCTTT
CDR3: CASTLGNTEAFF

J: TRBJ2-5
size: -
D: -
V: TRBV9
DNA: TGTGCCAGCAGCGAGGAGGGGAGGGGGCAAGAGACCCAGTACTTC
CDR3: CASSEEGRGQETQYF

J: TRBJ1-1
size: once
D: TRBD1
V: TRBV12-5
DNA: TGTGCTAGTGGTCAGGGACAGACGAACACTGAAGCTTTCTTT
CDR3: CASGQGQTNTEAFF

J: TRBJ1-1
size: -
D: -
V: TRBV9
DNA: TGTGCCAGCAGCGTAGCGGGGGGAGAAGCTTTCTTT
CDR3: CASSVAGGEAFF

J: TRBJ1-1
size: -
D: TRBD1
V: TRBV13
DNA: TGTGCCAGCAGCTTAGGGACAGGGGGCGCTGACACTGAAGCTTTCTTT
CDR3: CASSLGTGGADTEAFF

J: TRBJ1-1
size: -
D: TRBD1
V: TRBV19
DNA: TGTGCCAGTAGTATAGGACAGGGAGCCGCGAACACTGAAGCTTTCTTT
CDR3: CASSIGQGAANTEAFF

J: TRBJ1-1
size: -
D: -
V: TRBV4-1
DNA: TGCGCCAGCAGCCAAGGTCGAGGGCTCATGAACACTGAAGCTTTCTTT
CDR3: CASSQGRGLMNTEAFF

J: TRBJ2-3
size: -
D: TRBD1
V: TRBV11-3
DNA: TGTGCCAGCAGCTCCCGACAGGGTGACACAGATACGCAGTATTTT
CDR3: CASSSRQGDTDTQYF

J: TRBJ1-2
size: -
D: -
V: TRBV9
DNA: TGTGCCAGCAGCGGAGACAGTACTAACTATGGCTACACCTTC
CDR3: CASSGDSTNYGYTF

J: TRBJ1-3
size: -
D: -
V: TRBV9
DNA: TGTGCCAGCACCCCCAGGCCTTCCTCTGGAAACACCATATATTTT
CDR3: CASTPRPSSGNTIYF

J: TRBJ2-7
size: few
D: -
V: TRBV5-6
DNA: TGTGCCAGCAGCTTGAGCGGGCCCTACGAGCAGTACTTC
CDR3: CASSLSGPYEQYF

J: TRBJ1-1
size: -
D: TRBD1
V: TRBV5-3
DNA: TGTGCCAGAAGCTTGGGGGACAGTCTGATCATGGGGGCTTTCTTT
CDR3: CARSLGDSLIMGAFF